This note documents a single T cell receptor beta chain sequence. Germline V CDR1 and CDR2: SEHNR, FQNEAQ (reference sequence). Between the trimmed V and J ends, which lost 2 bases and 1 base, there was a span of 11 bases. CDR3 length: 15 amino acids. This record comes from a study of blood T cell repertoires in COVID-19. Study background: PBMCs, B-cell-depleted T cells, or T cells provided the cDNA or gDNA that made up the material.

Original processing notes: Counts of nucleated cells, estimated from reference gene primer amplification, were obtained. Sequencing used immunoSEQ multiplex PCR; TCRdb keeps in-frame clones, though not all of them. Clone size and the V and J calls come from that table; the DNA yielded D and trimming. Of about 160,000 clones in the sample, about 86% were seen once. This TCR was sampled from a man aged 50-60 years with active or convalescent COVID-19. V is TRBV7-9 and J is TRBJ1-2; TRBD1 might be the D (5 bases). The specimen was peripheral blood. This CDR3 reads CASSLSRENNYGYTF. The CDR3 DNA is TGTGCCAGCAGCTTAAGCAGGGAAAATAACTATGGCTACACCTTC. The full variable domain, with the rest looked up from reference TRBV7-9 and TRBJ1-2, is DTGVSQNPRHKITKRGQNVTFRCDPISEHNRLYWYRQTLGQGPEFLTYFQNEAQLEKSRLLSDRFSAERPKGSFSTLEIQRTEQGDSAMYLCASSLSRENNYGYTFGSGTRLTVV.